These 21 T cell receptor beta chains came from one sample sequenced in a study of T cells expressing NK-cell markers. TCRdb reprocessed the 5' RACE reads, keeping one entry per CDR3 protein, no DNA. In all, the sample yields about 260,000 distinct CDR3 sequences. Sequenced material: blood T cells: a sorted CD56 or NKG2C T cell subset, CD4+ or CD8+ T cells, or bulk PBMC T cells (not recorded which). The origin of the receptors is a woman aged 18 to 75 in good health.

The chain couples TRBV30 to TRBJ2-3; TCRdb names TRBD2, which stays unverified in the absence of DNA. The CDR3 has 15 amino acids. Germline V lookup: CDR1 GTSNPN, CDR2 SVGIG (reference sequence). CDR3 amino acids: CAWGSRDSRRDTQYF.

The J gene is TRBJ2-6, the V gene TRBV30. CDR3 size: 12 residues. Germline V lookup: CDR1 GTSNPN, CDR2 SVGIG (reference sequence). CDR3 in amino acids: CAWETGANVLTF.

The V gene is TRBV5-1, the J gene TRBJ2-1; TCRdb proposes TRBD2, but this gene call is untestable without DNA. This CDR3 contains 16 residues. Germline V gene sequence: CDR1 SGHRS, CDR2 YFSETQ. The CDR3 spells CASSQKGLAGVNEQFF.

The chain links TRBV12-3 or TRBV12-4 to TRBJ2-1. There are 15 residues in the CDR3. CDR3 in amino acids: CASSFSGRAYNEQFF.

J is TRBJ1-5 and V is TRBV3-1. The CDR3 is 15 residues long. Germline CDR1 reads LGHDT; CDR2 reads YNNKEL (reference sequence). The CDR3 is CASSQRRDESQPQHF. Based on the CDR3 plus reference TRBV3-1 and TRBJ1-5, the full variable domain is DTAVSQTPKYLVTQMGNDKSIKCEQNLGHDTMYWYKQDSKKFLKIMFSYNNKELIINETVPNRFSPKSPDKAHLNLHINSLELGDSAVYFCASSQRRDESQPQHFGDGTRLSIL.

This sequence joins TRBV4-3 and TRBJ2-5; TCRdb selects TRBD1, and the lack of DNA leaves this call unchecked. The CDR3 is 17 amino acids. CDR1 and CDR2 from the germline V gene are LGHNA and YSLEER. The chain's CDR3 is CASSQEGRINGPGTQYF.

The V and J genes are TRBV5-1 and TRBJ2-7; there is no DNA to check the TCRdb D call of TRBD1. Per the germline V gene, CDR1 is SGHRS and CDR2 is YFSETQ. This CDR3 region has 14 residues. The CDR3 loop is CASSWGTGAYEQYF.

The genes are TRBV9 and TRBJ2-2; TCRdb gives TRBD2 as the D gene, but with no DNA this cannot be confirmed. The germline CDR1 and CDR2 sequences are SGDLS and YYNGEE. The CDR3 length is 19 residues. The CDR3 loop reads CASSVRLAGGNANTGELFF.

The chain has TRBV11-3 and TRBJ1-1; TCRdb's D call of TRBD1 is untestable without DNA. The CDR3 has 14 amino acids. The germline V gene encodes CDR1 SGHNT and CDR2 YENEEA. The CDR3 here is CASSKGQSNTEAFF.

J is TRBJ2-1 and V is TRBV20-1; TCRdb outputs TRBD1, but without DNA this stays unchecked. CDR1 and CDR2 (germline): DFQATT, SNEGSKA (reference sequence). This CDR3 is 16 amino acids long. This CDR3 is CSALTHLRDRVNEQFF.

This sequence joins TRBV9 and TRBJ2-5; TCRdb indicates TRBD1, and absent DNA this call remains unverified. CDR3 size: 16 residues. Germline CDR1 and CDR2: SGDLS and YYNGEE. CDR3 in amino acids: CASSVGWTPYQETQYF. The full variable domain, rest sourced from reference TRBV9 and TRBJ2-5, is DSGVTQTPKHLITATGQRVTLRCSPRSGDLSVYWYQQSLDQGLQFLIQYYNGEERAKGNILERFSAQQFPDLHSELNLSSLELGDSALYFCASSVGWTPYQETQYFGPGTRLLVL.

The genes are TRBV20-1 and TRBJ2-5; there is no DNA to check the TCRdb D call of TRBD2. Per germline, CDR1 DFQATT and CDR2 SNEGSKA (reference sequence). The CDR3 loop spans 14 amino acids. CDR3 loop: CSAGRTSGQETQYF.

The chain couples TRBV20-1 to TRBJ2-1; TCRdb picks TRBD2, but there is no DNA to check that call. Per germline, CDR1 DFQATT and CDR2 SNEGSKA (reference sequence). The CDR3 totals 16 residues. This chain's CDR3 is CSATGSRLAVYNEQFF.

The chain uses TRBV7-9 and TRBJ2-3; TCRdb indicates TRBD1, and absent DNA this call remains unverified. CDR1 is SEHNR and CDR2 is FQNEAQ in the germline V gene (reference sequence). CDR3 length equals 15 residues. CDR3 sequence reads: CASSLDWTGSDTQYF.

The CDR3 sequence: CSARDWDRMSGDAFF. The chain couples TRBV20-1 to TRBJ1-1; the D call from TCRdb, TRBD1, cannot be confirmed without DNA. CDR3 length equals 15 residues. The germline V gene has CDR1 DFQATT and CDR2 SNEGSKA (reference sequence).

The chain employs TRBV20-1 and TRBJ2-3; the D gene TCRdb calls, TRBD1, cannot be checked with no DNA. CDR1 is DFQATT, CDR2 SNEGSKA, per germline (reference sequence). This CDR3 spans 15 amino acids. The CDR3 loop is CSASPVGRPTDTQYF.

The chain is built from TRBV18 and TRBJ2-1. Germline lookup yields CDR1 KGHSH and CDR2 LQKENI. The CDR3 contains 12 residues. The CDR3 protein is CASSPLAGEQFF.

The J gene is TRBJ1-2, the V gene TRBV7-2. CDR1 SGHTA and CDR2 FQGNSA come from the germline V gene. The CDR3 totals 12 residues. CDR3 protein: CASRDGYYGYTF.

The V gene is TRBV5-5, the J gene TRBJ2-1; the D gene TCRdb calls, TRBD1, cannot be checked with no DNA. This CDR3 has 14 amino acids. Germline V gene sequence: CDR1 SGHKS, CDR2 YYEKEE (reference sequence). The CDR3 is CASSLLRGPTEQFF.

The chain carries TRBV5-1 and TRBJ2-5; the TRBD1 assignment by TCRdb is unverifiable without DNA. Germline CDR1 reads SGHRS; CDR2 reads YFSETQ. There are 16 residues in the CDR3. The CDR3 is CASSLRGGTGQETQYF.

J is TRBJ1-5 and V is TRBV6-2 or TRBV6-3. Per germline, CDR1 MNHEY and CDR2 SVGEGT. This CDR3 has 14 amino acids. The CDR3 spells CASSSPGRNQPQHF.